This TCR beta chain appears in the sequencing data of a study of blood T cell repertoires in COVID-19. Study-level background: Sources were T cells, B-cell-depleted T cells, or PBMCs; the material itself was cDNA or gDNA.

Cohorts were based on clinical histories the participants reported. Assay: immunoSEQ multiplex PCR; the TCRdb copy retains only in-frame clones and omits some. The sample gives 120,000 to 150,000 clones, roughly 90% of which show up once; 0.95% to 1.5% is in the top ten. This clone has a single count. The TCR originated in a woman in her thirties with acute COVID-19. Sequenced material: PBMCs or T cells enriched from blood (not recorded which).

The CDR3, as DNA: TGTGCCAGCAGTTTGGCGGGTCTTACGGCGGCACGGGGGAATTCACCCCTCCACTTT. This translates into CASSLAGLTAARGNSPLHF. The chain joins TRBV28 to TRBJ1-6; perhaps TRBD1 as D (5 bases). This CDR3 has 19 residues. Trimming removed 3 bases at V and 7 bases at J, with 25 bases between. CDR1 MDHEN and CDR2 SYDVKM come from the germline V gene.